Described below is a single TCR beta chain sequence and its context. The source of the sample is a study of blood T cell repertoires in COVID-19. The wider study: Researchers got acute and convalescent COVID-19 samples from the United States, Italy and Spain. In each case, the material was cDNA or gDNA derived from T cells, B-cell-depleted T cells, or PBMCs.

Study processing details: Counts of nucleated cells, estimated from reference gene primer amplification, were obtained. Here immunoSEQ multiplex PCR was the method, and the copy in TCRdb shows in-frame clones only, minus some. D and trimming come from the DNA, and the V and J calls and clone size come from that table. This sample has 85,000 to 130,000 clones, with over 65% found just once. Germline CDR1 and CDR2: SGDLS and YYNGEE. The V end was cut by 3 bases, the J end by 4 bases, with 25 bases between. The CDR3 consists of 18 residues. The sample comprised peripheral blood. The V call is TRBV9, the J call TRBJ1-2, with unresolved D. This receptor was taken from a man aged 55 to 69 with acute or convalescent COVID-19. CDR3 region: CASSGSLKRRVEGYGYTF. In DNA form, the CDR3 reads TGTGCCAGCAGCGGTAGCCTAAAGCGACGGGTAGAGGGCTATGGCTACACCTTC.